The rows below give T cell receptor beta chains drawn from one sample of a study of vaccination effects on CD4 cells after COVID-19. Only in-frame clones appear in the TCRdb table, and some are missing; sequencing was by immunoSEQ multiplex PCR. The sample contains roughly 63,000 clones, roughly three quarters of which appear only once. Antigens of these TCRs are unknown. Specimen: CD4+ T cells from PBMCs cultured with HCoV-OC43 spike peptides, collected after COVID-19 vaccination. The source is a human donor who received a COVID-19 vaccine. Each CDR3 is given with its conserved first and last residue. The D gene is left open where the match is weak. Size values are once, few and many counts, or a class for expanded clones, and some rows have none.

D,V,size,J,CDR3,DNA
NA,TRBV4-1,NA,TRBJ1-5,CASSQGPARKGFGNQPQHF,TGCGCCAGCAGCCAAGGTCCGGCAAGGAAGGGTTTCGGCAATCAGCCCCAGCATTTT
NA,TRBV2,NA,TRBJ2-2,CASSDIRGNTGELFF,TGTGCCAGCAGTGATATCAGGGGGAACACCGGGGAGCTGTTTTTT
TRBD1,TRBV6-1,NA,TRBJ2-1,CASSEEVGTGGGQFF,TGTGCCAGCAGTGAAGAGGTCGGGACAGGGGGCGGGCAGTTCTTC
NA,TRBV2,few,TRBJ1-1,CASRGAAGAFF,TGTGCCAGCAGAGGTGCGGCAGGGGCTTTCTTT
TRBD1,TRBV5-8,once,TRBJ2-6,CASSSGQGSPGANVLTF,TGTGCCAGCAGCTCCGGACAGGGGAGTCCTGGGGCCAACGTCCTGACTTTC
NA,TRBV3-1/TRBV3-2,few,TRBJ1-2,CASSRRQVNYGYTF,TGTGCCAGCAGCAGACGGCAGGTTAACTATGGCTACACCTTC
NA,TRBV9,few,TRBJ1-1,CASSVLSSLGGTEAFF,TGTGCCAGCAGCGTACTTTCCTCCCTGGGGGGGACTGAAGCTTTCTTT
NA,TRBV7-9,once,TRBJ2-3,CASSPRGGRPDTQYF,TGTGCCAGCAGCCCGAGGGGGGGGCGGCCAGATACGCAGTATTTT
NA,TRBV6-2/TRBV6-3,NA,TRBJ2-5,CASSYSRATQETQYF,TGTGCCAGCAGTTACTCGAGGGCTACCCAAGAGACCCAGTACTTC
NA,TRBV5-1,NA,TRBJ1-2,CASSLIPGTQANYGYTF,TGCGCCAGCAGCTTGATCCCGGGAACACAAGCGAACTATGGCTACACCTTC
NA,TRBV27,NA,TRBJ1-6,CASSPTPGWGNSPLHF,TGTGCCAGCAGCCCGACGCCCGGGTGGGGAAATTCACCCCTCCACTTT
TRBD1,TRBV7-3,NA,TRBJ2-6,CASSLGGPGQGAWSGANVLTF,TGTGCCAGCAGCTTAGGGGGGCCCGGACAGGGGGCATGGTCTGGGGCCAACGTCCTGACTTTC
TRBD1,TRBV5-6,NA,TRBJ2-2,CASSSMRGRATGELFF,TGTGCCAGCAGCTCGATGAGGGGGCGCGCCACCGGGGAGCTGTTTTTT
TRBD2,TRBV4-2,once,TRBJ2-5,CASSLLAEETQYF,TGTGCCAGCAGCCTACTAGCGGAAGAGACCCAGTACTTC
TRBD2,TRBV6-5,NA,TRBJ2-1,CASSASGPYNEQFF,TGTGCCAGCAGCGCTAGCGGACCCTACAATGAGCAGTTCTTC
NA,TRBV29-1,NA,TRBJ2-5,CSVGWDEETQYF,TGCAGCGTTGGATGGGACGAAGAGACCCAGTACTTC
NA,TRBV6-4,NA,TRBJ1-5,CASSDSRVQPQHF,TGTGCCAGCAGTGACTCCAGGGTTCAGCCCCAGCATTTT
TRBD1,TRBV28,NA,TRBJ1-2,CASSPVGQGYYGYTF,TGTGCCAGCAGTCCCGTGGGACAGGGGTACTATGGCTACACCTTC
NA,TRBV2,few,TRBJ2-2,CASSPNPANTGELFF,TGTGCCAGCAGTCCCAATCCGGCGAACACCGGGGAGCTGTTTTTT
TRBD1,TRBV5-4,NA,TRBJ2-3,CASSFTTGGIDTQYF,TGTGCCAGCAGCTTTACGACAGGGGGAATAGATACGCAGTATTTT
NA,TRBV7-3,NA,TRBJ2-1,CASSLLAYPSYNEQFF,TGTGCCAGCAGCTTACTTGCGTATCCCTCCTACAATGAGCAGTTCTTC
TRBD1,TRBV6-6,NA,TRBJ1-2,CASSTPGQIYGYTF,TGTGCCAGCAGTACCCCGGGACAGATCTATGGCTACACCTTC
TRBD2,TRBV28,NA,TRBJ2-1,CASGASGGTDEQFF,TGTGCCAGCGGAGCTAGCGGGGGGACCGATGAGCAGTTCTTC
NA,TRBV3-1/TRBV3-2,NA,TRBJ2-5,CASSSVYQETQYF,TGTGCCAGCAGCTCAGTATACCAAGAGACCCAGTACTTC
NA,TRBV5-4,NA,TRBJ2-3,CASSRGGVNTDTQYF,TGTGCCAGCAGCCGCGGTGGGGTTAACACAGATACGCAGTATTTT
TRBD2,TRBV11-1,NA,TRBJ2-1,CASSSGGGDEQFF,TGTGCCAGCAGCTCAGGCGGGGGGGATGAGCAGTTCTTC
TRBD1,TRBV9,NA,TRBJ1-2,CASSAQGALYGYTF,TGTGCCAGCAGCGCACAGGGGGCCCTCTATGGCTACACCTTC
NA,TRBV7-2,NA,TRBJ2-5,CASSLGKGETQYF,TGTGCCAGCAGCTTAGGGAAGGGAGAGACCCAGTACTTC
TRBD1,TRBV10-2,NA,TRBJ1-1,CASSNRGANTEAFF,TGCGCCAGCAGTAACAGGGGGGCGAACACTGAAGCTTTCTTT
NA,TRBV12-5,once,TRBJ2-3,CASGLSRGNTQYF,TGTGCTAGTGGTTTGAGCAGGGGAAATACGCAGTATTTT
NA,TRBV27,NA,TRBJ2-1,CASSHPGRARNEQFF,TGTGCCAGCAGTCATCCCGGCAGGGCCCGGAATGAGCAGTTCTTC
NA,TRBV2,NA,TRBJ1-5,CASSSDRVNQPQHF,TGTGCCAGCAGCTCGGACAGAGTCAATCAGCCCCAGCATTTT
NA,TRBV3-1/TRBV3-2,NA,TRBJ2-1,CASSRGYNEQFF,TGTGCCAGCAGTCGAGGGTACAATGAGCAGTTCTTC
TRBD2,TRBV6-5,NA,TRBJ2-3,CASSSGSGGTDTQYF,TGTGCCAGCTCCTCGGGTAGCGGGGGAACAGATACGCAGTATTTT